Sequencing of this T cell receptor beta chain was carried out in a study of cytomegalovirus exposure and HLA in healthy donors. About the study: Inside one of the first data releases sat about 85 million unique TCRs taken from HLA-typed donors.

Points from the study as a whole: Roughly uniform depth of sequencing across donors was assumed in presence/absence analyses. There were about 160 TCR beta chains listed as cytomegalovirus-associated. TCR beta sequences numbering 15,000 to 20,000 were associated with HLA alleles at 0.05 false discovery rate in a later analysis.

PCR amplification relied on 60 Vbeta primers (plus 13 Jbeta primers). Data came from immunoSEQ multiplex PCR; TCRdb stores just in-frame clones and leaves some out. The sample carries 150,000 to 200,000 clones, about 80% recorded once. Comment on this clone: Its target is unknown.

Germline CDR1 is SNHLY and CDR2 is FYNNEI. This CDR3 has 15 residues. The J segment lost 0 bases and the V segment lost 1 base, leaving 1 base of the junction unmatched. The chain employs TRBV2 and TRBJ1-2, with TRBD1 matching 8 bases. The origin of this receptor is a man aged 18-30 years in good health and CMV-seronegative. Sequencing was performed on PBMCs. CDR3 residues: CASSEGTGSNYGYTF. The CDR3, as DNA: TGTGCCAGCAGTGAAGGGACAGGGTCTAACTATGGCTACACCTTC.